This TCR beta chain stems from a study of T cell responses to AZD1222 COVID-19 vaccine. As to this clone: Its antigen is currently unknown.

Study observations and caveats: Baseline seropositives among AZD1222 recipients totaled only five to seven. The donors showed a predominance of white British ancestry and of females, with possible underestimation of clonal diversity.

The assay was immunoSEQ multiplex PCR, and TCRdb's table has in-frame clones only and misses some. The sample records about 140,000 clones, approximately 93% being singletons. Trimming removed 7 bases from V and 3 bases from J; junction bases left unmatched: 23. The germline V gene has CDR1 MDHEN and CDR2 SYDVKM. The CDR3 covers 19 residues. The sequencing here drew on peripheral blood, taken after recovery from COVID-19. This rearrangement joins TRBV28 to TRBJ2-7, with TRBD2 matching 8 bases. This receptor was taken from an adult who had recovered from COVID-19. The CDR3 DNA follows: TGTGCCAGCAATCAGTACTCTTACGGGAGGGCCTATAATTACTACGAGCAGTACTTC. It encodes CASNQYSYGRAYNYYEQYF.